The 5 T cell receptor beta chains reported below all come from one sample, sequenced in a study of OX40 agonist ivuxolimab in advanced cancers. Generated by immunoSEQ multiplex PCR, the TCRdb table keeps only in-frame clones and is missing some. The sample lists fewer than 30,000 clones, 85% to 90% occurring once. Sequences were derived from CD4+ or CD8+ T cells sorted from blood, sampled in a trial of the OX40 agonist ivuxolimab. The receptor set was obtained from an adult with an advanced solid tumor such as melanoma, head and neck, liver or kidney cancer.

The gene calls are TRBV2 and TRBJ2-3, with TRBD1 identical over 9 bases. The germline gives CDR1 SNHLY, CDR2 FYNNEI. Germline trimming cut 10 bases from V and 1 base from J; bases unmatched to any gene: 15. The CDR3 totals 17 residues. CDR3 sequence: CAIPRARDRVGTDTQYF. The CDR3 nucleotides are TGTGCCATCCCAAGAGCCCGGGACAGGGTGGGCACAGATACGCAGTATTTT. Variable domain in full (rest from reference TRBV2 and TRBJ2-3): EPEVTQTPSHQVTQMGQEVILRCVPISNHLYFYWYRQILGQKVEFLVSFYNNEISEKSEIFDDQFSVERPDGSNFTLKIRSTKLEDSAMYFCAIPRARDRVGTDTQYFGPGTRLTVL.

CDR3 nucleotides: TGCGCCAGCAGCCTTGGACAGGGGACAGATACGCAGTATTTT. It is translated as CASSLGQGTDTQYF. The chain uses TRBV4-1 and TRBJ2-3; 9 positions match TRBD1. CDR3 length: 14 residues. The junction had 2 bases not matched to a gene; V was cut back by 4 bases and J by 3 bases. Germline CDR1 reads MGHRA; CDR2 reads YSYEKL.

This chain links TRBV28 with TRBJ2-1; 9 nucleotides align to TRBD2. Germline CDR1 is MDHEN and CDR2 is SYDVKM. V trimming: 1 base; J trimming: 4 bases; junction bases outside the gene matches: 5. The CDR3 has 16 residues. CDR3 sequence (DNA): TGTGCCAGCAGTTTATACTCTAGCGGGACGTACAATGAGCAGTTCTTC. It is translated as CASSLYSSGTYNEQFF.

The rearrangement links TRBV6-1 to TRBJ2-7; D ambiguous. The CDR3 runs to 15 residues. Looked up from germline, CDR1 is MNHNS and CDR2 is SASEGT. Trimming took off 6 bases at V and 5 bases at J, with 20 bases between the two ends. CDR3 amino acids: CASRLWSAPNHEQYF. For the CDR3, the DNA is TGTGCCAGCAGGCTGTGGTCCGCTCCTAACCACGAGCAGTACTTC.

Comments on this clone: This likely comes from a read error, as the CDR3 has no conserved phenylalanine or tryptophan at its end. It is unclear where the CDR3 begins or ends on the DNA, so no DNA is shown, and the CDR3 is as TCRdb lists it. The rearrangement links TRBV6-6 to TRBJ1-3. The germline V gene has CDR1 MNHNY and CDR2 SVGAGI (reference sequence). The CDR3 region is 12 residues in length, termini included. CDR3: CASSYSLDCVLR.